This T cell receptor (beta chain) comes out of a study of CD8 T cells in Susac syndrome. RNA was extracted with the RNeasy kit, and a quantity of roughly 0.5 to 1 ug was reverse transcribed using random hexamers. A single record per CDR3 protein comes from TCRdb applying MiXCR to the immunoSEQ multiplex PCR reads. The profile shows about 200,000 distinct CDR3 sequences, 95% of them singletons. Germline CDR1 is MNHEY and CDR2 is SVGAGI. The CDR3 contains 17 residues. Trimming took 2 bases from V and 5 from J; bases not matched to a gene: 8. Sequencing of TCR beta, carried out with a high-throughput approach, was applied to CD8+ and CD4+ T cells from the blood. The TEMRA cells underwent FACS enrichment, while the CD8+ and CD4+ T cells underwent negative isolation.

This chain joins TRBV6-5 and TRBJ2-7; TRBD2 matches at 14 bases. The specimen was CD4+ T cells from PBMCs. The sequence was collected from a human donor in good health. The CDR3 coding sequence is TGTGCCAGCAGTTACCCCACGACTAGCGGGAGGGGCCACGAGCAGTACGTC. Its translation is CASSYPTTSGRGHEQYV.